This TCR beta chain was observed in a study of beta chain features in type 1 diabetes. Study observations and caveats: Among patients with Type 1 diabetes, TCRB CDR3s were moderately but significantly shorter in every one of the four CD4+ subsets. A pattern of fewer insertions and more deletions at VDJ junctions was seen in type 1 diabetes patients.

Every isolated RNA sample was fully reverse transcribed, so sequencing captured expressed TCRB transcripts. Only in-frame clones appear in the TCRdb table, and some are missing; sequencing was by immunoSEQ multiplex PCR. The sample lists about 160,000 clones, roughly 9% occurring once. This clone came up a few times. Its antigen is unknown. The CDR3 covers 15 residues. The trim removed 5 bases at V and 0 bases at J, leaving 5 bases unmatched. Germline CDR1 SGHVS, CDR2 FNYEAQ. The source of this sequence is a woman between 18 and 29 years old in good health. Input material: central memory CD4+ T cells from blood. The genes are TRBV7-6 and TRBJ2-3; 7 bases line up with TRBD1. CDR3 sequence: CASSPRQGSTDTQYF. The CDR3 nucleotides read TGTGCCAGCAGCCCCAGACAGGGTAGCACAGATACGCAGTATTTT.